This T cell receptor beta chain was sequenced for a study of T cells in Graves' hyperthyroidism and ophthalmopathy. The CDR3 regions of TCR beta were amplified from RNA transcripts. The HTBI primer set drove a first-round RT-PCR of the TCR CDR3. One entry per CDR3 protein, called by TCRdb with MiXCR from the multiplex PCR reads. The sample lists 500,000 or so distinct CDR3 sequences; about a sixth were seen once. This clonotype was seen only a few times. This clonotype was obtained from a young woman with Graves' ophthalmopathy. What was sequenced was blood.

The chain's CDR3 is CASSYIAGVQETQYF. The CDR3 DNA is TGTGCCAGCAGTTACATAGCGGGGGTCCAAGAGACCCAGTACTTC. The gene calls are TRBV6-5 and TRBJ2-5; TRBD2 matches at 9 bases. CDR3 length: 15 amino acids. J was trimmed by 1 base and V by 2 bases; bases with no gene match: 2. Germline V gene data show CDR1 as MNHEY and CDR2 as SVGAGI.